This is a list of T cell receptor beta chains from one sample in a study of T cell clones after liver transplantation. Here immunoSEQ multiplex PCR was the method, and the copy in TCRdb shows in-frame clones only, minus some. The table has roughly 120,000 clones, approximately 90% seen once. Specimen: CD4+ T cells from blood, collected 12 months after liver transplant. The receptors were sampled from a human patient who received a liver transplant. T cells may partly derive from the graft donor. The CDR3 runs from the conserved cysteine through the conserved F or W. Each record gives: clone size, D gene, J gene, V gene, CDR3 length, CDR3 DNA, CDR3 protein. D genes are given only for firm matches. The size of a clone is reported for some rows only, either as once, few or many, or as a class for expanded clones.

NA,TRBD1,TRBJ2-1,TRBV5-4,16,TGTGCCAGCGGATTACAGGACAGGGGGGAGGACAATGAGCAGTTCTTC,CASGLQDRGEDNEQFF
NA,NA,TRBJ2-1,TRBV5-1,19,TGCGCCAGCAGCTTGGCGTCAGGGGGGCTAGCGGGCCGACAGCATGAGCAGTTCTTC,CASSLASGGLAGRQHEQFF
once,NA,TRBJ2-7,TRBV2,12,TGTGCCAGCAGTACAACAGCGTACGAGCAGTACTTC,CASSTTAYEQYF
NA,TRBD2,TRBJ2-7,TRBV5-1,15,TGCGCCAGCAAGGCTAGCGGGACGTTTGAATACGAGCAGTACTTC,CASKASGTFEYEQYF
NA,NA,TRBJ1-1,TRBV5-1,14,TGCGCCAGCAGCTTGGACAGGGTTATCACTGAAGCTTTCTTT,CASSLDRVITEAFF
NA,NA,TRBJ2-3,TRBV5-6,12,TGTGCCAGCACCGTCGGCACAGATACGCAGTATTTT,CASTVGTDTQYF
NA,NA,TRBJ2-1,TRBV9,17,TGTGCCAGCAGCCCAGGGGGTAGCGGTGCTTCCTACAATGAGCAGTTCTTC,CASSPGGSGASYNEQFF
NA,NA,TRBJ1-2,TRBV21-1,14,TGTGCCAGCAGCAAAATGGAGTTCCACTATGGCTACACCTTC,CASSKMEFHYGYTF
NA,TRBD1,TRBJ1-3,TRBV30,16,TGTGCCTGGATCCCGGGACAGGGCATATCGGGAAACACCATATATTTT,CAWIPGQGISGNTIYF
once,NA,TRBJ1-1,TRBV27,13,TGTGCCAGCAGTTTCAGGGAGGCCACTGAAGCTTTCTTT,CASSFREATEAFF
NA,NA,TRBJ1-2,TRBV29-1,13,TGCAGCGTTCTCAGTGGGGCTAGCTATGGCTACACCTTC,CSVLSGASYGYTF
NA,NA,TRBJ1-1,TRBV19,13,TGTGCCAGTAGTCTTTCCGGAACAGGGATAGCTTTCTTT,CASSLSGTGIAFF
NA,NA,TRBJ2-1,TRBV15,14,TGTGCCACCAGGCTAGCAACCTCCTACAATGAGCAGTTCTTC,CATRLATSYNEQFF
few,NA,TRBJ1-1,TRBV2,11,TGTGCCTCGAGGGAGAACACTGAAGCTTTCTTT,CASRENTEAFF
NA,NA,TRBJ1-2,TRBV2,11,TGTGCCTCCGCGGGGGGCAATGGCTACACCTTC,CASAGGNGYTF
few,TRBD1,TRBJ2-5,TRBV5-1,15,TGCGCCAGCGGCCCTCGAGAGGGGGCGTCGGAGACCCAGTACTTC,CASGPREGASETQYF
NA,NA,TRBJ2-3,TRBV10-2,14,TGCGCCAGCAGTACGAGGACAGCGGCGGATACGCAGTATTTT,CASSTRTAADTQYF
NA,NA,TRBJ1-1,TRBV9,15,TGTGCCAGCAGCGGGACCGGGACACCAGACACTGAAGCTTTCTTT,CASSGTGTPDTEAFF
once,TRBD2,TRBJ2-3,TRBV5-1,20,TGTGCCAGCAGCTTGGGTTTACTAGCGGGAGGCCGTGGAAGGACAGATACGCAGTATTTT,CASSLGLLAGGRGRTDTQYF
NA,TRBD1,TRBJ1-2,TRBV5-6,14,TGTGCCAGCAGCTCGCTGGACAGGTTCTATGGCTACACCTTC,CASSSLDRFYGYTF
NA,NA,TRBJ1-1,TRBV5-1,13,TGCGCCAGCAGCCCGCTAATTGGACTTGAAGCTTTCTTT,CASSPLIGLEAFF
few,TRBD2,TRBJ2-1,TRBV4-3,14,TGCGCCAGCAGCCAAGTTAGACTAGCGGGTGAGCAGTTCTTC,CASSQVRLAGEQFF
NA,NA,TRBJ1-1,TRBV5-1,14,TGCGCCAGCAGCTTGGGACACCAAGAGACTGAAGCTTTCTTT,CASSLGHQETEAFF
NA,TRBD1,TRBJ2-1,TRBV6-1,15,TGTGCCAGCAGGTTCATGGGACAGGGGTACAATGAGCAGTTCTTC,CASRFMGQGYNEQFF
NA,NA,TRBJ2-7,TRBV4-3,16,TGCGCCAGCAGCCAAGATACCGGTCAGGGAGTGTACGAGCAGTACTTC,CASSQDTGQGVYEQYF
once,TRBD1,TRBJ2-5,TRBV19,15,TGTGCCAGTAGTTCAACCGGGACAGCCCAAGAGACCCAGTACTTC,CASSSTGTAQETQYF
NA,TRBD2,TRBJ2-1,TRBV5-1,18,TGCGCCAGCAGCTTTGGCGGGAGATCCCCAACCAGACACAATGAGCAGTTCTTC,CASSFGGRSPTRHNEQFF
NA,NA,TRBJ2-3,TRBV19,16,TGTGCCAGTAGTCTAGGGACCCTTGTAGGCACAGATACGCAGTATTTT,CASSLGTLVGTDTQYF
NA,TRBD1,TRBJ1-1,TRBV7-9,14,TGTGCCAGCAGCCCAGGACAGGGGGCTGGTGAAGCTTTCTTT,CASSPGQGAGEAFF
NA,NA,TRBJ2-7,TRBV21-1,12,TGTGCCAGCAGCACGAACCCCTACGAGCAGTACTTC,CASSTNPYEQYF
NA,NA,TRBJ2-1,TRBV9,15,TGTGCCAGCAGCGTAGGTAGCGCGTCCTACAATGAGCAGTTCTTC,CASSVGSASYNEQFF
NA,NA,TRBJ2-5,TRBV29-1,13,TGCAGCGTTGAGAACGGGGGAAGGGAGACCCAGTACTTC,CSVENGGRETQYF
NA,NA,TRBJ1-4,TRBV6-5,15,TGTGCCAGCAGTTACGGGGGGACAAATACCGAAAAACTGTTTTTT,CASSYGGTNTEKLFF
NA,NA,TRBJ2-4,TRBV19,16,TGTGCCAGTAGTTCCCGTGCAGGGTTGATCAAAAACATTCAGTACTTC,CASSSRAGLIKNIQYF
many,NA,TRBJ1-3,TRBV13,17,TGTGCCAGCAGCACCCGGCGGGGTCTGGTAGCTGGAAACACCATATATTTT,CASSTRRGLVAGNTIYF
NA,TRBD2,TRBJ2-1,TRBV18,19,TGTGCCAGCTCACCACTTAGCCCCCCTCCTAGCGGGAGGTTTTATGAGCAGTTCTTC,CASSPLSPPPSGRFYEQFF
NA,NA,TRBJ2-2,TRBV19,13,TGTGCCAGTAGTATCCGGGGCACCGGGGAGCTGTTTTTT,CASSIRGTGELFF
once,TRBD1,TRBJ2-5,TRBV7-6,16,TGTGCCAGCAGCCAGGGACAGGGGGCTGTTGGAGAGACCCAGTACTTC,CASSQGQGAVGETQYF
once,NA,TRBJ2-7,TRBV5-8,15,TGTGCCAGCAGCTTCCCTGGAGGACCCTCCTACGAGCAGTACTTC,CASSFPGGPSYEQYF